This T cell receptor (beta chain) was captured by sequencing in a study of cytomegalovirus exposure and HLA in healthy donors. PCR primers comprised 60 Vbeta and 13 Jbeta primers. TCRdb's copy holds only in-frame clones and misses some; the assay was immunoSEQ multiplex PCR. The table has 70,000 to 80,000 clones, around 73% seen once; the top ten hold about 8.2%. V was trimmed by 3 bases and J by 5 bases, leaving 16 bases between them. CDR1 and CDR2 (germline): LNHDA, SQIVND (reference sequence). The CDR3 is made up of 16 amino acids. The J gene is TRBJ2-2, the V gene TRBV19; a possible D gene is TRBD2 (6 bases). This sequence originates from a middle-aged woman in good health and CMV-seropositive. Sequenced material: PBMCs. For the CDR3, the DNA is TGTGCCAGTAGTATCCCGGGTAGGGGAGGAACCGGGGAGCTGTTTTTT. Amino acids: CASSIPGRGGTGELFF.